Following are 25 T cell receptor beta chains from one sample sequenced in a study of cytomegalovirus exposure and HLA in healthy donors. The PCR contained 60 Vbeta and 13 Jbeta primers. Here immunoSEQ multiplex PCR was the method, and the copy in TCRdb shows in-frame clones only, minus some. This sample yields approximately 74,000 clones, of which about two thirds are seen a single time; around 5.8% belongs to the top ten. Sequencing was performed on PBMCs. The receptors shown here come from a man aged 25-45 years in good health and CMV-seropositive.

V gene TRBV19 combines with J gene TRBJ2-2; 7 bases fit TRBD1. Germline V gene lookup returns CDR1 LNHDA and CDR2 SQIVND (reference sequence). The CDR3 length is 14 residues. The V and J ends lost 5 bases and 0 bases, in that order; junction bases with no gene match: 0. CDR3: CASSGTANTGELFF. The CDR3 nucleotides read TGTGCCAGTAGTGGGACAGCGAACACCGGGGAGCTGTTTTTT.

This clone was picked up a small number of times. The genes are TRBV9 and TRBJ2-7; 10 bases align to TRBD1. The CDR3 extends over 15 amino acids. The germline gives CDR1 SGDLS, CDR2 YYNGEE. V lost 4 bases, J lost 3 bases, and 7 bases stayed unmatched. The CDR3 loop is CASSPLGQGVYEQYF. CDR3 nucleotides: TGTGCCAGCAGCCCCTTAGGACAGGGGGTCTACGAGCAGTACTTC.

The chain uses TRBV28 and TRBJ2-7; D is uncertain. Germline V CDR1 and CDR2: MDHEN, SYDVKM. CDR3 length: 13 residues. Trimming left V 7 bases short and J 3 bases short, with 13 bases between. The CDR3, as DNA: TGTGCCAGCACCATTGAGGAGAACTACGAGCAGTACTTC. Encoded protein: CASTIEENYEQYF.

This chain uses TRBV30 with TRBJ2-7; D perhaps matches TRBD2 (6 bases). Germline lookup yields CDR1 GTSNPN and CDR2 SVGIG (reference sequence). This CDR3 has 13 residues. Trimming shortened V by 5 bases and J by 3 bases, and 14 bases separated the two germline ends. The CDR3 DNA is TGTGCCTGGGGGAACGGGAGCGTCTACGAGCAGTACTTC. Protein: CAWGNGSVYEQYF. Variable domain in full (rest from reference TRBV30 and TRBJ2-7): SQTIHQWPATLVQPVGSPLSLECTVEGTSNPNLYWYRQAAGRGLQLLFYSVGIGQISSEVPQNLSASRPQDRQFILSSKKLLLSDSGFYLCAWGNGSVYEQYFGPGTRLTVT.

In its sample, this clone was seen a few times. V usage is TRBV10-3 and J usage is TRBJ1-6; 10 bases map to TRBD1. This CDR3 is built from 16 residues. Germline lookup yields CDR1 ENHRY and CDR2 SYGVKD. The J segment lost 6 bases and the V segment lost 0 bases, leaving 2 bases of the junction unmatched. Here the CDR3 DNA reads TGTGCCATCAGTGAGTCCGGGACAGGGGCTAATTCACCCCTCCACTTT. The encoded protein is CAISESGTGANSPLHF.

V and J are TRBV7-9 and TRBJ2-7; 7 nucleotides line up with TRBD1. The CDR3 sequence is 13 residues long. Germline loops: CDR1 SEHNR, CDR2 FQNEAQ (reference sequence). Trimming took 5 bases from V and 6 from J; bases not matched to a gene: 7. The CDR3 nucleotides are TGTGCCAGCAGCCGGGACAGTAGGGCCGAGCAGTACTTC. Translated, it gives CASSRDSRAEQYF.

J is TRBJ2-7 and V is TRBV4-2; the D gene is possibly TRBD1 (7 bases). This CDR3 is built from 14 residues. Germline V CDR1 and CDR2: LGHNA, YNFKEQ. The ends were cut back, 4 bases at V and 1 base at J, with 11 bases in the middle. The CDR3 sequence is CASSPGGRSYEQYF. CDR3 nucleotides: TGTGCCAGCAGCCCAGGGGGGAGGTCCTACGAGCAGTACTTC.

This clone appeared a few times. The V and J genes are TRBV7-3 and TRBJ2-6, with D perhaps matching TRBD1 (5 bases). Germline CDR1 is SGHTA and CDR2 is FQGTGA. The length of the CDR3 is 16 residues. The V and J ends lost 5 bases and 2 bases respectively, with 13 bases between them. CDR3 amino acids: CASSHRRGTGANVLTF. The CDR3 DNA is TGTGCCAGCAGCCATAGAAGGGGCACTGGGGCCAACGTCCTGACTTTC.

This rearrangement joins TRBV7-9 to TRBJ1-1; tentative D call: TRBD1 (5 bases). Germline-derived CDR1 and CDR2 are SEHNR and FQNEAQ (reference sequence). This CDR3 has 12 residues. V gave up 7 bases and J gave up 3 bases, with 9 bases separating them. For the CDR3, the DNA is TGTGCCAGCACCTGGGGGGACACTGAAGCTTTCTTT. Translating gives CASTWGDTEAFF.

V gene TRBV5-6 combines with J gene TRBJ2-2, with TRBD2 matching 9 bases. J gave up 5 bases and V 6 bases, and 11 bases lay outside the gene matches. Germline lookup yields CDR1 SGHDT and CDR2 YYEEEE. CDR3 size: 16 residues. The chain's CDR3 is CASIPDSGRSTGELFF. The CDR3 nucleotides are TGTGCCAGCATCCCTGATAGCGGGAGAAGTACCGGGGAGCTGTTTTTT.

The V gene is TRBV5-6, the J gene TRBJ1-6, with 7 bases aligning to TRBD1. Per germline, CDR1 SGHDT and CDR2 YYEEEE. CDR3 size: 14 residues. J was trimmed by 10 bases and V by 5 bases; bases with no gene match: 9. CDR3 in DNA: TGTGCCAGCAGAGACGACAGGGAAGAATCACCCCTCCACTTT. This translates into CASRDDREESPLHF.

The rearrangement uses TRBV5-6 and TRBJ2-1; the D gene is possibly TRBD2 (6 bases). Trimming removed 0 bases at V and 3 bases at J, with 10 bases between. Germline assignment: CDR1 SGHDT and CDR2 YYEEEE. This CDR3 has 15 residues. The CDR3 DNA is TGTGCCAGCAGCTTGGGGGACGGGGGCTACAATGAGCAGTTCTTC. Translating it yields CASSLGDGGYNEQFF.

The rearrangement joins TRBV5-1 to TRBJ2-3, with 9 bases aligning to TRBD2. Germline CDR1 and CDR2: SGHRS and YFSETQ. The length of the CDR3 is 15 residues. V was clipped by 1 base and J by 3 bases; unmatched bases: 3. The CDR3 loop reads CASSLNSGGTDTQYF. The CDR3 coding sequence is TGCGCCAGCAGCTTGAATAGCGGGGGTACAGATACGCAGTATTTT.

This clone was counted only a few times. The chain has TRBV30 and TRBJ2-5; 7 nucleotides match TRBD1. Germline values: CDR1 GTSNPN, CDR2 SVGIG (reference sequence). The CDR3 spans 13 residues. V dropped 3 bases and J dropped 5; count of bases not matched to a gene: 6. Here the CDR3 reads CAWRTRGSETQYF. The CDR3, as DNA: TGTGCCTGGAGAACCAGGGGGTCGGAGACCCAGTACTTC.

This clone was observed a single time. The chain employs TRBV6-5 and TRBJ1-2, with D possibly being TRBD1 (5 bases). Per the germline V gene, CDR1 is MNHEY and CDR2 is SVGAGI. Trimming took 6 bases from V and 7 from J, leaving 21 bases between them. The CDR3 runs 15 residues. CDR3 DNA: TGTGCCAGCAGCCAAGGTGGTTGGGGCGATGGTGGCTACACCTTC. Protein sequence: CASSQGGWGDGGYTF.

The chain is built from TRBV27 and TRBJ2-7, with 9 bases fitting TRBD1. Germline values: CDR1 MNHEY, CDR2 SMNVEV (reference sequence). Germline trimming cut 5 bases from V and 4 bases from J; bases unmatched to any gene: 9. The CDR3 is 15 amino acids. CDR3 sequence: CASSTPTGGRYEQYF. DNA of the CDR3: TGTGCCAGCAGTACCCCGACAGGGGGTCGATACGAGCAGTACTTC.

In this sample, this clone turned up many times. One end of the junction varies from germline; a read error may be responsible. The chain joins TRBV6-1 to TRBJ1-1; D is possibly TRBD1 (6 bases). This CDR3 region has 14 residues. Germline V gene sequence: CDR1 MNHNS, CDR2 SASEGT. The CDR3 DNA sequence: TGTGCCAGCGGTGATACAGGGAGCCCTTCCGAAGCTTTCTTT. Its protein is CASGDTGSPSEAFF.

The V gene is TRBV27, the J gene TRBJ2-7, with 8 bases lining up with TRBD2. Trimming cost V 6 bases and J 3 bases; bases outside gene matches: 7. Germline V gene sequence: CDR1 MNHEY, CDR2 SMNVEV (reference sequence). This CDR3 region has 14 residues. The CDR3 region is CASRPTGGYYEQYF. CDR3 bases: TGTGCCAGCAGGCCGACGGGGGGGTACTACGAGCAGTACTTC.

V is TRBV7-9 and J is TRBJ1-6, with 7 bases matching TRBD1. CDR1 and CDR2 (germline): SEHNR, FQNEAQ (reference sequence). The length of the CDR3 is 13 residues. J was trimmed by 4 bases and V by 8 bases; bases with no gene match: 2. CDR3 protein: CASAGGYNSPLHF. Here the CDR3 DNA reads TGTGCCAGCGCAGGGGGATATAATTCACCCCTCCACTTT.

This clone was counted between two and nine times. An end of the junction differs from the germline gene, which may be a read error. V usage is TRBV7-7 and J usage is TRBJ2-1, with D hard to call. Germline V gene lookup returns CDR1 SSHAT and CDR2 FNYEAQ (reference sequence). The CDR3 is 13 amino acids. The CDR3 DNA is TGTGCTAGCAGCTTAGGAGCCCGCGATGAGCAGTTCTTC. This encodes CASSLGARDEQFF.

V usage is TRBV30 and J usage is TRBJ2-7; unclear D gene. From germline, CDR1 is GTSNPN and CDR2 SVGIG (reference sequence). The CDR3 runs 11 residues. Trimming cost V 2 bases and J 2 bases, with 4 bases left between them. The CDR3 coding sequence is TGTGCCTGGAGTAGAGCCTACGAGCAGTACTTC. Amino acids: CAWSRAYEQYF. The whole variable domain, remainder taken from reference TRBV30 and TRBJ2-7, is SQTIHQWPATLVQPVGSPLSLECTVEGTSNPNLYWYRQAAGRGLQLLFYSVGIGQISSEVPQNLSASRPQDRQFILSSKKLLLSDSGFYLCAWSRAYEQYFGPGTRLTVT.

This clone was seen a handful of times. The V call is TRBV11-1, the J call TRBJ2-7, with a weak D call TRBD2 (6 bases). The CDR3 has 14 residues. CDR1 is SGHAT, CDR2 FQDESV, per germline (reference sequence). V lost 2 bases and J 6 bases, leaving 14 bases between the germline ends. CDR3 in amino acids: CASSLLGGAGEQYF. For the CDR3, the DNA is TGTGCCAGCAGCTTACTAGGCGGGGCGGGCGAGCAGTACTTC.

This clone was observed a few times. V gene TRBV5-4 combines with J gene TRBJ2-7, with D perhaps matching TRBD2 (5 bases). In germline, CDR1 is SGHNT, CDR2 YYREEE (reference sequence). This CDR3 spans 13 amino acids. The ends were cut back, 4 bases at V and 5 bases at J, with 13 bases in the middle. CDR3 nucleotides: TGTGCCAGCAGCCCAAGTAGAGGGAACGAGCAGTACTTC. It codes for CASSPSRGNEQYF.

V and J are TRBV4-2 and TRBJ2-7; D is ambiguous. Germline CDR1 reads LGHNA; CDR2 reads YNFKEQ. This CDR3 has 13 amino acids. V lost 0 bases and J lost 9, with 12 bases in between. Here the CDR3 DNA reads TGTGCCAGCAGCCAAGAAGGAGAGTTCGGGCAGTACTTC. It yields the protein CASSQEGEFGQYF.

This clone was picked up a small number of times. The chain is built from TRBV7-2 and TRBJ2-6; D call uncertain. V was trimmed by 2 bases and J by 8 bases, leaving 10 bases between them. Germline V gene sequence: CDR1 SGHTA, CDR2 FQGNSA. The CDR3 covers 14 residues. In DNA form, the CDR3 reads TGTGCCAGCAGCTTAATGGTAGAATCCAACGTCCTGACTTTC. It specifies CASSLMVESNVLTF.